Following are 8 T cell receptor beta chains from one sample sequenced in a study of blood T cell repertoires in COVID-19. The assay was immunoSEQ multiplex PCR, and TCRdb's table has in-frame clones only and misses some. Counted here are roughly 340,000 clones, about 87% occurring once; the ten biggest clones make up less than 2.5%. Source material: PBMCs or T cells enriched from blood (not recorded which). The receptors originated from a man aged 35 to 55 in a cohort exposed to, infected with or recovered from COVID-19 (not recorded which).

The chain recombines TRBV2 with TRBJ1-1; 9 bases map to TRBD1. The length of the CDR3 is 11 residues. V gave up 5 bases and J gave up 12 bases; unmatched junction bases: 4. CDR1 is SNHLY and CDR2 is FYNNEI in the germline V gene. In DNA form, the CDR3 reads TGTGCCAGCAGTCCTGACAGGGGGACTTTCTTT. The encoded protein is CASSPDRGTFF.

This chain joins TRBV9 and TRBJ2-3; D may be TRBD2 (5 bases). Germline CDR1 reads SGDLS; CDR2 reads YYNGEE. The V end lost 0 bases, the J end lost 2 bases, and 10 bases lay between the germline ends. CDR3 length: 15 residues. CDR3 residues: CASSVASRHTDTQYF. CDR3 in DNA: TGTGCCAGCAGCGTAGCTAGCCGGCACACAGATACGCAGTATTTT.

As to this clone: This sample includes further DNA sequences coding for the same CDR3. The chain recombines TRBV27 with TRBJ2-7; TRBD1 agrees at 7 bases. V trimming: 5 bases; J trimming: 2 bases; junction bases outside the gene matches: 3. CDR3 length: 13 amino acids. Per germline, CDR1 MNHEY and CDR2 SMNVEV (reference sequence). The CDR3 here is CASSLGTAYEQYF. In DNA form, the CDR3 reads TGTGCCAGCAGTCTCGGGACAGCCTACGAGCAGTACTTC.

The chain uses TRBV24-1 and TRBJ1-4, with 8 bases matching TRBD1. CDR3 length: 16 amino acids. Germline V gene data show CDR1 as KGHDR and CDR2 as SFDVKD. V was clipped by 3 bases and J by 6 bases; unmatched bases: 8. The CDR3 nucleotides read TGTGCCACCAGTGATAGTCAGGGGGCCCCCCATGAAAAACTGTTTTTT. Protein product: CATSDSQGAPHEKLFF.

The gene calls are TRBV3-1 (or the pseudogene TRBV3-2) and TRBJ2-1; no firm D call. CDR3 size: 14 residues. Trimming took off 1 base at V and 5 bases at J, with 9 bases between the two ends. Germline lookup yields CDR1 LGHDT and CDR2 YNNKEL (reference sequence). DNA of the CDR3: TGTGCCAGCAGCCAAGTTCAGTTTGACAATGAGCAGTTCTTC. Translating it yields CASSQVQFDNEQFF.

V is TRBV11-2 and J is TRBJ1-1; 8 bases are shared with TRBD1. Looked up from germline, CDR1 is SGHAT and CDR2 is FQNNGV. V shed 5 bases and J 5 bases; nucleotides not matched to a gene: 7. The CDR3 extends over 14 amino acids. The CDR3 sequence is CASSPTGGGTEAFF. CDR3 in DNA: TGTGCCAGCAGCCCTACAGGGGGAGGGACTGAAGCTTTCTTT.

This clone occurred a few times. This chain's CDR3 is CASSLNPTEYNEQFF. The DNA for the CDR3 is TGTGCCAGCAGCCTGAATCCGACAGAATACAATGAGCAGTTCTTC. The chain joins TRBV3-1 (or the pseudogene TRBV3-2) to TRBJ2-1; D is possibly TRBD1 (5 bases). V was cut by 4 bases and J by 4 bases, with 14 bases left in between. The germline gives CDR1 LGHDT, CDR2 YNNKEL (reference sequence). The CDR3 runs 15 residues.

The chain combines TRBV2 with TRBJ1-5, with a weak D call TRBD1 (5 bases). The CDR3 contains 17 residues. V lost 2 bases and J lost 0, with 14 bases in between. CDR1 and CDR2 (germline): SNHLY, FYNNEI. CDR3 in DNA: TGTGCCAGCAGTGAACAGGGTCGTATTTATAGCAATCAGCCCCAGCATTTT. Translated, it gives CASSEQGRIYSNQPQHF.